This T cell receptor (beta chain) was sequenced for a study of blood T cell repertoires in COVID-19 (dated by TCRdb to the early 2020s). Regarding the complete study: Samples from collaborators originated in the United States, Italy and Spain and spanned both the acute and convalescent phases of COVID-19. The material from the prospective study consisted of cDNA or gDNA derived from T cells, B-cell-depleted T cells, or PBMCs. Deeply sampled blood TCRbeta repertoires from subjects exposed to, actively infected with, or recovered from COVID-19 were included in the dataset. The repertoires were made available in a free public database intended to serve as a resource for research on the immune response to SARS-CoV-2. Samples came from the ongoing ImmuneRACE study (first 160 participants) plus 1,254 subjects from 6 global collaborators. A de-identified subject ID, COVID-19 status, age in years and sex were almost always included in the sample metadata. Where HLA class I and class II types were available, the types were taken from metadata supplied by the sample provider, not from assay-based typing.

What the study reported, not specific to this receptor: The amount of clinical and demographic metadata varied by source and participant and was provided uncurated.

TCRbeta CDR3 regions were amplified from genomic DNA using the immunoSEQ Assay, a bias-controlled multiplex PCR. Per the source publication's procedure: The number of nucleated cells in each sample was estimated from the amplification of reference gene primers within the assay. Sequence reads were collapsed and filtered to measure the absolute abundance of every unique TCRbeta CDR3 rearrangement. Productive Simpson clonality was computed per sample as the square root of Simpson's diversity index over productive rearrangements. TCRdb stores this immuneACCESS table with in-frame sequences only. Part of the clones is absent; in the studies checked, under half of the shortfall reflects unresolved V genes, and no reason is known for the rest. V, J and clone size are those of that table, while D and trimming were read from the DNA. The sample table lists approximately 250,000 clones, more than 80% of them with a count of one. The biggest ten clones account for roughly 5% of the sample.

Collaborating institutions collected whole blood in K2EDTA tubes following their own protocols. For TCRbeta analysis, collaborators shipped samples in one of three forms: frozen whole blood, isolated PBMCs, or DNA extracted from either of those sample types. A note on this clone: Its antigen is currently not known. The record has no base qualities; no much larger clone is one base away. Other DNA variants within this sample encode the same CDR3.

CDR1 and CDR2, looked up from the germline V gene, are WSHSY and SAAADI. The CDR3 goes from the cysteine to the phenylalanine over 12 residues. Here the CDR3 DNA is all that survives: 36 bases in frame from base 1. V was cut back by 8 bases and J by 2 bases, leaving a gap of 9 bases between them. This receptor was taken from a human donor in a cohort sampled during active COVID-19. Here the chain combines TRBV10-2 and TRBJ2-5; TRBD2 is possibly the D segment (6 matching bases). Sequencing input: peripheral blood. The sequence in DNA is TGCGCCAGCGGGGCGGGACAAGAGACCCAGTACTTC. The encoded protein is CASGAGQETQYF.